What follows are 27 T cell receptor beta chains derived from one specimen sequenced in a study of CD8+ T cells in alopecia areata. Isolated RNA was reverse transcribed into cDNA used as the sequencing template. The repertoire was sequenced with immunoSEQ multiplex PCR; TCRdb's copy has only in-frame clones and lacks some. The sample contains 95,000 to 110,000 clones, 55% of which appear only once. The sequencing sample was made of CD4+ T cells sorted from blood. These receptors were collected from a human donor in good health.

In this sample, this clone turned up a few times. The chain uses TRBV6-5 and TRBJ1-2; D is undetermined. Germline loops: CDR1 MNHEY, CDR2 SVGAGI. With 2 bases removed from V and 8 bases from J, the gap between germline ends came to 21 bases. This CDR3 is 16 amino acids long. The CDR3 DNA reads TGTGCCAGCAGTTACGGAGTTACGGGCGGGGATAACGGCTACACCTTC. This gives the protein CASSYGVTGGDNGYTF.

The CDR3 bases are TGTGCCAGTAGTATTGGATCTGTGGGCGGGGGAGGCGAGAATGAGCAGTTCTTC. Protein sequence: CASSIGSVGGGGENEQFF. The J gene is TRBJ2-1, the V gene TRBV19; 7 bases map to TRBD2. The germline V gene has CDR1 LNHDA and CDR2 SQIVND (reference sequence). The CDR3 is 18 residues long. The V and J ends lost 3 bases and 7 bases, in that order; junction bases with no gene match: 18.

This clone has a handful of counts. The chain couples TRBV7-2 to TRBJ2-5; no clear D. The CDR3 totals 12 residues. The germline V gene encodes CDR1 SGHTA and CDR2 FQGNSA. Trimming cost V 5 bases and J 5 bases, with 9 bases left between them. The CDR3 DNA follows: TGTGCCAGCAGCCCATACGGGGAGACCCAGTACTTC. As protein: CASSPYGETQYF. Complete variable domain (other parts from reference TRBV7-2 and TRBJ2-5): GAGVSQSPSNKVTEKGKDVELRCDPISGHTALYWYRQSLGQGLEFLIYFQGNSAPDKSGLPSDRFSAERTGGSVSTLTIQRTQQEDSAVYLCASSPYGETQYFGPGTRLLVL.

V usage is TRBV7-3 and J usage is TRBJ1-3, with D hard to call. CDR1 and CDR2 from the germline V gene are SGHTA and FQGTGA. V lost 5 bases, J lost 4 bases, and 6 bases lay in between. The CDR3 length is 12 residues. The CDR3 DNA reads TGTGCCAGCAGCCCCGGAGGAAACACCATATATTTT. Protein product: CASSPGGNTIYF. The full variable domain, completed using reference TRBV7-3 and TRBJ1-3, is GAGVSQTPSNKVTEKGKYVELRCDPISGHTALYWYRQSLGQGPEFLIYFQGTGAADDSGLPNDRFFAVRPEGSVSTLKIQRTERGDSAVYLCASSPGGNTIYFGEGSWLTVV.

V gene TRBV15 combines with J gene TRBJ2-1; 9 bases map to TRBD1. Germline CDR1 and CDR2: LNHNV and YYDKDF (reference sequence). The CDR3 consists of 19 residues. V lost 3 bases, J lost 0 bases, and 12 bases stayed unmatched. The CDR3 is CATSSRDRVRPGSYNEQFF. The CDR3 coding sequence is TGTGCCACCAGCAGCCGGGACAGGGTCCGCCCAGGCTCCTACAATGAGCAGTTCTTC.

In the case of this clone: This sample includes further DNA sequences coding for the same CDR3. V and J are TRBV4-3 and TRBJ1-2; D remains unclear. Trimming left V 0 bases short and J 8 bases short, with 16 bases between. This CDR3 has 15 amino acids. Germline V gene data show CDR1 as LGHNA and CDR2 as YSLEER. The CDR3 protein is CASSQDPGRGYGYTF. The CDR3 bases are TGCGCCAGCAGCCAAGATCCGGGCCGGGGATACGGCTACACCTTC.

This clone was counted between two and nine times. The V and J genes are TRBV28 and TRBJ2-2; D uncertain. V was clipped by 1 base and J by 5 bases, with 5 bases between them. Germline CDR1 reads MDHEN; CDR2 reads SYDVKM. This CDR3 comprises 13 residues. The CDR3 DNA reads TGTGCCAGCAGTTTATTCATGACCGGGGAGCTGTTTTTT. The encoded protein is CASSLFMTGELFF.

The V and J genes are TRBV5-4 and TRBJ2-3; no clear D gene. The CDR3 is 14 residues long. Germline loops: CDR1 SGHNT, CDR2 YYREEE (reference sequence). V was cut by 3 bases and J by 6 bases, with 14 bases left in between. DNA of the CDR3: TGTGCCAGCAGCTCACGAATGACCCCGGATACGCAGTATTTT. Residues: CASSSRMTPDTQYF.

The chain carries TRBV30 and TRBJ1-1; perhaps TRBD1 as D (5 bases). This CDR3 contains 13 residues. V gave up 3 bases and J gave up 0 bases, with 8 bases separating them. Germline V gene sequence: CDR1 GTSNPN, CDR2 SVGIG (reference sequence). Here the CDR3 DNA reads TGTGCCTGGAGGCGACAGTTGAACACTGAAGCTTTCTTT. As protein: CAWRRQLNTEAFF.

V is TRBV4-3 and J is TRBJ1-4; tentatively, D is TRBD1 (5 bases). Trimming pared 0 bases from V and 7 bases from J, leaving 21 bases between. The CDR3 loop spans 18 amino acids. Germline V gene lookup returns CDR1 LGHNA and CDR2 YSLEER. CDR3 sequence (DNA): TGCGCCAGCAGCCAAGATTGGGCCAGGGTTACGTTAGGTGAAAAACTGTTTTTT. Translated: CASSQDWARVTLGEKLFF.

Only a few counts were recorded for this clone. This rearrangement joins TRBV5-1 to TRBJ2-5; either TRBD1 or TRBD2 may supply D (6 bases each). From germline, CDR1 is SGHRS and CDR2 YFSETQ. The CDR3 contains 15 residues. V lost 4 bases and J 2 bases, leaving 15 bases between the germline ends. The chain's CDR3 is CASSARGGLQETQYF. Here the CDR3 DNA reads TGCGCCAGCAGCGCCAGGGGAGGCCTACAAGAGACCCAGTACTTC.

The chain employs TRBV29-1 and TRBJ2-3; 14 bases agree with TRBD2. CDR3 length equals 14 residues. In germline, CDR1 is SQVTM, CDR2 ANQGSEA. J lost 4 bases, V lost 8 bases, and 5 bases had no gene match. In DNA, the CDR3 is TGCAGCACCCGGACTAGCGGGGGGTCAGATACGCAGTATTTT. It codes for CSTRTSGGSDTQYF.

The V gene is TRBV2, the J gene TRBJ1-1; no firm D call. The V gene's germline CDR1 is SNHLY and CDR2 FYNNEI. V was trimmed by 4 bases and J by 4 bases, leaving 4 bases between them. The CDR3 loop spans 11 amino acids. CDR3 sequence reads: CASSGGTEAFF. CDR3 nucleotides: TGTGCCAGCAGTGGGGGCACTGAAGCTTTCTTT.

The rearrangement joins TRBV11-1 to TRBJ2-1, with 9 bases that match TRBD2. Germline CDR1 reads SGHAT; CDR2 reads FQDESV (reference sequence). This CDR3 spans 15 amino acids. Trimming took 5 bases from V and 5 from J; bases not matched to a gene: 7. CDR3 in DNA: TGTGCCAGCAGCCCCTCTAGCGGGGACCACAATGAGCAGTTCTTC. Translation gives CASSPSSGDHNEQFF.

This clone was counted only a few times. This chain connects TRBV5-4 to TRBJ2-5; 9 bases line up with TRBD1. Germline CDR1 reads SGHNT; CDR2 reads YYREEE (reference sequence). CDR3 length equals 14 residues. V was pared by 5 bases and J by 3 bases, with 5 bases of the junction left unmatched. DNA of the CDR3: TGTGCCAGCAGACCTACAGGGGGCGAAGAGACCCAGTACTTC. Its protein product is CASRPTGGEETQYF.

The CDR3 reads CASSFQGAAETQYF. For the CDR3, the DNA is TGTGCCAGCAGCTTCCAGGGGGCGGCGGAGACCCAGTACTTC. The chain employs TRBV7-9 and TRBJ2-5; 8 positions match TRBD1. Germline V CDR1 and CDR2: SEHNR, FQNEAQ (reference sequence). J was trimmed by 5 bases and V by 3 bases; bases with no gene match: 5. The CDR3 extends over 14 amino acids. Full variable domain (missing parts from reference TRBV7-9 and TRBJ2-5): DTGVSQNPRHKITKRGQNVTFRCDPISEHNRLYWYRQTLGQGPEFLTYFQNEAQLEKSRLLSDRFSAERPKGSFSTLEIQRTEQGDSAMYLCASSFQGAAETQYFGPGTRLLVL.

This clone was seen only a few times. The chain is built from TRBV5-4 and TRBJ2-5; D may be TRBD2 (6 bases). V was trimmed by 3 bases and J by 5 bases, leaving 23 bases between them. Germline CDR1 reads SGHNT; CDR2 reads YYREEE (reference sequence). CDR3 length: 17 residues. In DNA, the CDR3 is TGTGCCAGCAGCTCTGGTGGACTATCCAGGGAAGGGGAGACCCAGTACTTC. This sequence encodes CASSSGGLSREGETQYF. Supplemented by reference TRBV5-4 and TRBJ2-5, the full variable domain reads ETGVTQSPTHLIKTRGQQVTLRCSSQSGHNTVSWYQQALGQGPQFIFQYYREEENGRGNFPPRFSGLQFPNYSSELNVNALELDDSALYLCASSSGGLSREGETQYFGPGTRLLVL.

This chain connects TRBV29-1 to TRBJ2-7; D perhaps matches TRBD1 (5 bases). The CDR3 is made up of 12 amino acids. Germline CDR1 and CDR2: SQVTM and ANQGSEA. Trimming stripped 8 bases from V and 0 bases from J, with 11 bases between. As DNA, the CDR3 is TGCAGCTTCTCTGACAGCTCCTACGAGCAGTACTTC. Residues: CSFSDSSYEQYF.

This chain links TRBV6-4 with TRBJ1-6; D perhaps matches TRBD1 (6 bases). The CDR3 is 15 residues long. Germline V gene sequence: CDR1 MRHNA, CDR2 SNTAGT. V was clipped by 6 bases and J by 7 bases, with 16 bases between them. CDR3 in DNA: TGTGCCAGCAGGGGATCGGACAGAGCGAATTCACCCCTCCACTTT. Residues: CASRGSDRANSPLHF.

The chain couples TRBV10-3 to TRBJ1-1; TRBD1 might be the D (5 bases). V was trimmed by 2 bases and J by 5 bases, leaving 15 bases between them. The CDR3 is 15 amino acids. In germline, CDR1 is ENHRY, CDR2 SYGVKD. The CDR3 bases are TGTGCCATCAGTGAGACTTTACAGGTAAAAACTGAAGCTTTCTTT. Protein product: CAISETLQVKTEAFF.

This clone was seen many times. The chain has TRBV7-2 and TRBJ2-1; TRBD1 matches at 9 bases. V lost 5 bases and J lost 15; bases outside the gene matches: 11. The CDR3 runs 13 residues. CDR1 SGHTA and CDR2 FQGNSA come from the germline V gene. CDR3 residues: CASSTGRGTGLFF. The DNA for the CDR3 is TGTGCCAGCAGCACCGGACGTGGGACAGGGCTGTTCTTC.

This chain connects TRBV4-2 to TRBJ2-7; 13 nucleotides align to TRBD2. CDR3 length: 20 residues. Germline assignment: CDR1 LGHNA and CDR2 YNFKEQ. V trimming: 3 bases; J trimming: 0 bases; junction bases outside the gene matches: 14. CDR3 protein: CASSHPAWTSGGRSSYEQYF. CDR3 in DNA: TGTGCCAGCAGCCACCCCGCCTGGACTAGCGGGGGTCGGAGCTCCTACGAGCAGTACTTC.

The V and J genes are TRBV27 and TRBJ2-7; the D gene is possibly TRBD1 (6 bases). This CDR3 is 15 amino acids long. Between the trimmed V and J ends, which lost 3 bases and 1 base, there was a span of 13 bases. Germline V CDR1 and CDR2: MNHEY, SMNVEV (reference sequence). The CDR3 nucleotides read TGTGCCAGCAGTTTTGCCAGGGGAGTGTCCTACGAGCAGTACTTC. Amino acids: CASSFARGVSYEQYF.

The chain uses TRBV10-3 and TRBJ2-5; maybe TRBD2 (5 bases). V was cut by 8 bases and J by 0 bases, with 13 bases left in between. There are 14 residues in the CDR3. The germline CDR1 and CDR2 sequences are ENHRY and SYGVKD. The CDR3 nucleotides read TGTGCCATCGCCATAGGGCGGGACCAAGAGACCCAGTACTTC. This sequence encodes CAIAIGRDQETQYF.

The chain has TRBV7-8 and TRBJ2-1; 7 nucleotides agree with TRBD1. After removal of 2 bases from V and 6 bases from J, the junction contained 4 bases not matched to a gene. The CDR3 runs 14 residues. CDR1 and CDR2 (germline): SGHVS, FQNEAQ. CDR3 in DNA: TGTGCCAGCAGCTTAACAGACAGGGTCAATGAGCAGTTCTTC. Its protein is CASSLTDRVNEQFF.

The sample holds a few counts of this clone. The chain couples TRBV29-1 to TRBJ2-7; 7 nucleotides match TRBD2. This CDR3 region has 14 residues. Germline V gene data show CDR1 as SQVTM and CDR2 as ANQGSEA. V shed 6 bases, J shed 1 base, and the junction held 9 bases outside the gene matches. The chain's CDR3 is CSVAGHSTSYEQYF. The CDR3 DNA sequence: TGCAGCGTAGCGGGGCATTCGACTTCCTACGAGCAGTACTTC.

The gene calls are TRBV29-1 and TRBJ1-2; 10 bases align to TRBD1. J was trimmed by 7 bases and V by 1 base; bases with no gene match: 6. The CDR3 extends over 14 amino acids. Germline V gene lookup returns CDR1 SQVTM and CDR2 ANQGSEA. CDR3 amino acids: CSVEAWTGGFGYTF. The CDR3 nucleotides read TGCAGCGTTGAAGCCTGGACAGGGGGGTTTGGCTACACCTTC.